This is a list of T cell receptor beta chains from one sample in a study of shared T cell receptors in the human thymus. Sequencing used immunoSEQ multiplex PCR; TCRdb keeps in-frame clones, though not all of them. The table includes about 380,000 clones, around 93% detected once. What was sequenced was thymocytes. These TCRs come from a human donor. CDR3s include the opening cysteine and the closing phenylalanine or tryptophan. The D gene is left open where the match is weak. Clone size is not always given. Where it is, it says once, few, many or a class for expanded clones.

j_gene: TRBJ2-5
abundance: .
v_gene: TRBV18
d_gene: TRBD2
CDR3nt: TGTGCCAGCTCACCAAGGGCTAGCGGAGTCCAAGAGACCCAGTACTTC
CDR3aa: CASSPRASGVQETQYF

j_gene: TRBJ2-3
abundance: .
v_gene: TRBV4-2
d_gene: TRBD2
CDR3nt: TGTGCCAGCAGCCAAGTGCGGCCTAGCGGGAGTGTTTTCACAGATACGCAGTATTTT
CDR3aa: CASSQVRPSGSVFTDTQYF

j_gene: TRBJ1-2
abundance: .
v_gene: TRBV28
d_gene: TRBD1
CDR3nt: TGTGCCAGCAGTTTCTTCAGGGGGGCGCTAATCTATGGCTACACCTTC
CDR3aa: CASSFFRGALIYGYTF

j_gene: TRBJ2-1
abundance: .
v_gene: TRBV11-3
d_gene: .
CDR3nt: TGTGCCAGCAGCGGACGGGGGTCTAGCGACAATGAGCAGTTCTTC
CDR3aa: CASSGRGSSDNEQFF

j_gene: TRBJ2-5
abundance: .
v_gene: TRBV7-2
d_gene: .
CDR3nt: TGTGCCAGCAGCTTCGGGGTCGAGACCCAGTACTTC
CDR3aa: CASSFGVETQYF

j_gene: TRBJ2-7
abundance: .
v_gene: TRBV5-4
d_gene: TRBD1
CDR3nt: TGTGCCAGCAGCCCGACAGGGGCCTCGAGCTCCTACGAGCAGTACTTC
CDR3aa: CASSPTGASSSYEQYF

j_gene: TRBJ1-1
abundance: .
v_gene: TRBV27
d_gene: .
CDR3nt: TGTGCCAGCAGGTTGGGCGGGCCATCCCCCCACATGAACACTGAAGCTTTCTTT
CDR3aa: CASRLGGPSPHMNTEAFF

j_gene: TRBJ1-1
abundance: .
v_gene: TRBV25-1
d_gene: .
CDR3nt: TGTGCCAGCCTCGGGGACACTGAAGCTTTCTTT
CDR3aa: CASLGDTEAFF

j_gene: TRBJ2-7
abundance: .
v_gene: TRBV30
d_gene: .
CDR3nt: TGTGCCTGGAGTGGGGGCCACGAGCAGTACTTC
CDR3aa: CAWSGGHEQYF

j_gene: TRBJ1-1
abundance: .
v_gene: TRBV28
d_gene: .
CDR3nt: TGTGCCAGCGGTTCCTCAGCTTTCTTT
CDR3aa: CASGSSAFF

j_gene: TRBJ2-1
abundance: .
v_gene: TRBV25-1
d_gene: .
CDR3nt: TGTGCCAGCAGTGCTGTCAGTTACAATGAGCAGTTCTTC
CDR3aa: CASSAVSYNEQFF

j_gene: TRBJ1-5
abundance: once
v_gene: TRBV7-8
d_gene: .
CDR3nt: TGTGCCAGCAGCCACCAGGGTAGCAATCAGCCCCAGCATTTT
CDR3aa: CASSHQGSNQPQHF

j_gene: TRBJ1-4
abundance: .
v_gene: TRBV15
d_gene: .
CDR3nt: TGTGCCACCAGCACAGGGCCTGCAACTAATGAAAAACTGTTTTTT
CDR3aa: CATSTGPATNEKLFF

j_gene: TRBJ1-3
abundance: .
v_gene: TRBV28
d_gene: TRBD1
CDR3nt: TGTGCCAGCAGTAGACCCCGACAGGGGAACTCTGGAAACACCATATATTTT
CDR3aa: CASSRPRQGNSGNTIYF

j_gene: TRBJ1-5
abundance: .
v_gene: TRBV7-2
d_gene: .
CDR3nt: TGTGCCAGCAGCTGGGACTCCGGGGCTCATCAGCCCCAGCATTTT
CDR3aa: CASSWDSGAHQPQHF

j_gene: TRBJ2-2
abundance: once
v_gene: TRBV7-9
d_gene: .
CDR3nt: TGTGCCAGCAGCTTCGTTGCAGGGGCGGAGGGCGGGGAGCTGTTTTTT
CDR3aa: CASSFVAGAEGGELFF

j_gene: TRBJ2-5
abundance: .
v_gene: TRBV28
d_gene: TRBD2
CDR3nt: TGTGCCAGCGGTCTCGGACTAGCGGGATTGGTGGCACACGGGGAGACCCAGTACTTC
CDR3aa: CASGLGLAGLVAHGETQYF

j_gene: TRBJ2-7
abundance: .
v_gene: TRBV29-1
d_gene: TRBD1
CDR3nt: TGCAGCGTTGGGAGGGACAGGGGGTACGAGCAGTACTTC
CDR3aa: CSVGRDRGYEQYF

j_gene: TRBJ2-3
abundance: .
v_gene: TRBV5-1
d_gene: .
CDR3nt: TGCGCCAGCAGCTTGGCCGGGGCAGGCCGAGGGGAGCAGTATTTT
CDR3aa: CASSLAGAGRGEQYF

j_gene: TRBJ2-1
abundance: .
v_gene: TRBV5-8
d_gene: .
CDR3nt: TGTGCCAGCAGCAGAAGGTCGGGTTCCGGAGACAATGAGCAGTTCTTC
CDR3aa: CASSRRSGSGDNEQFF

j_gene: TRBJ2-5
abundance: .
v_gene: TRBV7-9
d_gene: .
CDR3nt: TGTGCCAGCAGTATAGCCTGGCAGCAAGAGACCCAGTACTTC
CDR3aa: CASSIAWQQETQYF

j_gene: TRBJ1-1
abundance: once
v_gene: TRBV7-2
d_gene: .
CDR3nt: TGTGCCAGCAGCTCACCCCACGGGGGGAGGGGCACTGAAGCTTTCTTT
CDR3aa: CASSSPHGGRGTEAFF

j_gene: TRBJ2-7
abundance: .
v_gene: TRBV25-1
d_gene: TRBD1
CDR3nt: TGTGCCAGCAGAAAAGCAGGGACAGGGGTGTACGAGCAGTACTTC
CDR3aa: CASRKAGTGVYEQYF

j_gene: TRBJ2-3
abundance: .
v_gene: TRBV30
d_gene: TRBD2
CDR3nt: TGTGCCTGGAGAGGGCCCCCCGGGACTAGCGGAATCACAGATACGCAGTATTTT
CDR3aa: CAWRGPPGTSGITDTQYF

j_gene: TRBJ1-4
abundance: .
v_gene: TRBV5-1
d_gene: TRBD1
CDR3nt: TGCGCCAGCAGCGTTACAGGGGACCCAACTAATGAAAAACTGTTTTTT
CDR3aa: CASSVTGDPTNEKLFF

j_gene: TRBJ1-2
abundance: .
v_gene: TRBV6-4
d_gene: .
CDR3nt: TGTGCCAGCAGTGACTCTAAAATTGGACGGCTCTATGGCTACACCTTC
CDR3aa: CASSDSKIGRLYGYTF

j_gene: TRBJ2-7
abundance: .
v_gene: TRBV7-2
d_gene: TRBD2
CDR3nt: TGTGCCAGCAGCCCCAAAGTGGAGCGGGAAAGCTCCTACGAGCAGTACTTC
CDR3aa: CASSPKVERESSYEQYF

j_gene: TRBJ1-2
abundance: .
v_gene: TRBV30
d_gene: .
CDR3nt: TGTGCCTGGAGTGTAGGGGGTGGCTACACCTTC
CDR3aa: CAWSVGGGYTF

j_gene: TRBJ2-1
abundance: .
v_gene: TRBV2
d_gene: TRBD2
CDR3nt: TGTGCCAGCACCTGGGGGAGACTAGCGTCTAATGAGCAGTTCTTC
CDR3aa: CASTWGRLASNEQFF

j_gene: TRBJ2-2
abundance: few
v_gene: TRBV5-4
d_gene: TRBD2
CDR3nt: TGTGCCAGCAGCCATCGACTAGCGGGAGGGCACGGGGAGCTGTTTTTT
CDR3aa: CASSHRLAGGHGELFF

j_gene: TRBJ2-5
abundance: once
v_gene: TRBV5-4
d_gene: .
CDR3nt: TGTGCCAGCAGGTCTGGGGGCAGGAAGAAAGAGACCCAGTACTTC
CDR3aa: CASRSGGRKKETQYF

j_gene: TRBJ2-3
abundance: .
v_gene: TRBV30
d_gene: .
CDR3nt: TGTGCCTGGATGGGGACACGCGCAGATACGCAGTATTTT
CDR3aa: CAWMGTRADTQYF

j_gene: TRBJ2-2
abundance: .
v_gene: TRBV28
d_gene: .
CDR3nt: TGTGCCAGCAGTCTGGGGTGGGGAAACACCGGGGAGCTGTTTTTT
CDR3aa: CASSLGWGNTGELFF

j_gene: TRBJ2-2
abundance: .
v_gene: TRBV9
d_gene: TRBD2
CDR3nt: TGTGCCAGCAGCGTCCCCCGAGCGGGAAGCACCGGGGAGCTGTTTTTT
CDR3aa: CASSVPRAGSTGELFF

j_gene: TRBJ2-3
abundance: .
v_gene: TRBV27
d_gene: .
CDR3nt: TGTGCCAGCAGCGCCCACACAGATACGCAGTATTTT
CDR3aa: CASSAHTDTQYF

j_gene: TRBJ2-2
abundance: .
v_gene: TRBV10-3
d_gene: TRBD2
CDR3nt: TGTGCCATCAGTGGAAGACTAGCGGGAGGGAACACCGGGGAGCTGTTTTTT
CDR3aa: CAISGRLAGGNTGELFF